Presented here are 31 T cell receptor beta chains from one specimen sequenced in a study of STAT5B mutations in CD4+ large granular lymphocyte leukemia (dated by TCRdb to the early 2020s). The library came from the immunoSEQ multiplex PCR assay. Entries here come from immuneACCESS through TCRdb and include only in-frame sequences with V and J called. Some clones fail to appear in such tables; in the studies checked, an unresolved V gene covers under half of the shortfall, and the cause of the remainder is unknown. This sample holds over 35,000 clones; over 75% were observed only once. The top ten clones comprise more than 0.9% of the sample. The sample comprised CD4+ T cells from blood buffy coats. These receptors all come from a human donor in good health.

This chain links TRBV19 with TRBJ2-3, with D perhaps TRBD1 or TRBD2 (5 bases each). This CDR3 region has 15 residues. Per the germline V gene, CDR1 is LNHDA and CDR2 is SQIVND (reference sequence). Trimming pared 1 base from V and 2 bases from J, leaving 10 bases between. CDR3 region: CASSIGDGYTDTQYF. The CDR3 DNA reads TGTGCCAGTAGTATAGGGGACGGATACACAGATACGCAGTATTTT.

The rearrangement links TRBV6-5 to TRBJ1-6, with unresolved D. V lost 0 bases and J 6 bases, leaving 12 bases between the germline ends. Germline CDR1 reads MNHEY; CDR2 reads SVGAGI. This CDR3 spans 16 amino acids. CDR3 protein: CASSYSTGDINSPLHF. DNA of the CDR3: TGTGCCAGCAGTTACTCGACCGGGGATATTAATTCACCCCTCCACTTT.

The rearrangement uses TRBV5-1 and TRBJ2-1, with 7 bases fitting TRBD1. With V trimmed by 4 bases and J by 7 bases, 11 bases remained unmatched. CDR3 length: 15 amino acids. The germline V gene has CDR1 SGHRS and CDR2 YFSETQ. The CDR3 region is CASSPERGGGNEQFF. CDR3 DNA: TGCGCCAGCAGCCCTGAAAGAGGGGGCGGGAATGAGCAGTTCTTC. Combining the CDR3 with reference TRBV5-1 and TRBJ2-1 gives the whole variable domain KAGVTQTPRYLIKTRGQQVTLSCSPISGHRSVSWYQQTPGQGLQFLFEYFSETQRNKGNFPGRFSGRQFSNSRSEMNVSTLELGDSALYLCASSPERGGGNEQFFGPGTRLTVL.

The chain combines TRBV10-3 with TRBJ2-1; D is perhaps TRBD1 (6 bases). V was cut by 0 bases and J by 4 bases, with 13 bases left in between. Germline V gene sequence: CDR1 ENHRY, CDR2 SYGVKD. This CDR3 region has 16 residues. CDR3 amino acids: CAISESGGGTYNEQFF. The DNA of the CDR3 is TGTGCCATCAGTGAGTCAGGTGGGGGCACTTACAATGAGCAGTTCTTC.

The chain joins TRBV7-3 to TRBJ2-1; 10 bases map to TRBD2. This CDR3 spans 18 amino acids. Germline CDR1 is SGHTA and CDR2 is FQGTGA. V gave up 4 bases and J gave up 5 bases; unmatched junction bases: 14. The CDR3 reads CASSSHGGLAGDNNEQFF. Written as DNA, the CDR3 is TGTGCCAGCAGCTCCCACGGAGGGCTAGCGGGGGATAACAATGAGCAGTTCTTC.

CDR3 residues: CASETGPRGEQFF. The CDR3 DNA follows: TGTGCCAGCGAAACCGGGCCCCGGGGTGAGCAGTTCTTC. This chain joins TRBV7-6 and TRBJ2-1; possibly TRBD2 for D (5 bases). Between the trimmed V and J ends, which lost 8 bases and 9 bases, there was a span of 17 bases. The CDR3 spans 13 residues. The germline gives CDR1 SGHVS, CDR2 FNYEAQ.

V usage is TRBV19 and J usage is TRBJ1-5; 9 bases are shared with TRBD1. V shed 5 bases, J shed 6 bases, and the junction held 5 bases outside the gene matches. The CDR3 consists of 14 residues. The germline V gene encodes CDR1 LNHDA and CDR2 SQIVND (reference sequence). The CDR3 DNA is TGTGCCAGTAGTGCCACAGGGGGCAGTCAGCCCCAGCATTTT. This codes for CASSATGGSQPQHF. Filled out from reference TRBV19 and TRBJ1-5, the complete variable domain reads DGGITQSPKYLFRKEGQNVTLSCEQNLNHDAMYWYRQDPGQGLRLIYYSQIVNDFQKGDIAEGYSVSREKKESFPLTVTSAQKNPTAFYLCASSATGGSQPQHFGDGTRLSIL.

The chain recombines TRBV6-5 with TRBJ2-7, with 11 bases that match TRBD2. Unmatched junction bases numbered 7, after V lost 6 bases and J lost 3 bases. This CDR3 comprises 15 residues. Germline assignment: CDR1 MNHEY and CDR2 SVGAGI. The CDR3 spells CASSTSGGLIYEQYF. CDR3 in DNA: TGTGCCAGCAGCACTAGCGGGGGCTTGATCTACGAGCAGTACTTC.

The chain has TRBV4-3 and TRBJ2-2; TRBD2 aligns across 14 bases. Germline CDR1 reads LGHNA; CDR2 reads YSLEER. This CDR3 has 16 residues. After removal of 3 bases from V and 8 bases from J, the junction contained 5 bases not matched to a gene. For the CDR3, the DNA is TGCGCCAGCAGCCAGGCCGGACTAGCGGGAGGTGGGGAGCTGTTTTTT. Its translation is CASSQAGLAGGGELFF.

V is TRBV5-4 and J is TRBJ1-1; no clear D. The length of the CDR3 is 14 residues. V was shortened by 0 bases and J by 1 base, with 7 bases between the two germline ends. CDR1 is SGHNT, CDR2 YYREEE, per germline (reference sequence). The DNA for the CDR3 is TGTGCCAGCAGCTTGGAAGGGAAGAACACTGAAGCTTTCTTT. This translates into CASSLEGKNTEAFF.

The chain is built from TRBV29-1 and TRBJ2-7, with 9 bases identical to TRBD2. The J segment lost 5 bases and the V segment lost 3 bases, leaving 17 bases of the junction unmatched. The CDR3 is 17 amino acids. CDR1 is SQVTM, CDR2 ANQGSEA, per germline. The CDR3 loop is CSVEESAFWSSGNEQYF. CDR3 nucleotides: TGCAGCGTTGAGGAATCCGCATTTTGGTCTAGCGGGAACGAGCAGTACTTC.

This clone appeared once. This rearrangement joins TRBV6-5 to TRBJ1-1; D is undetermined. V shed 2 bases and J shed 1 base, with 8 bases lying between them. Germline CDR1 is MNHEY and CDR2 is SVGAGI. This CDR3 spans 14 amino acids. This CDR3 reads CASSYEGKNTEAFF. Here the CDR3 DNA reads TGTGCCAGCAGTTACGAGGGCAAGAACACTGAAGCTTTCTTT.

This chain uses TRBV5-5 with TRBJ2-7, with TRBD2 matching over 11 bases. Germline-derived CDR1 and CDR2 are SGHKS and YYEKEE (reference sequence). This CDR3 is built from 16 residues. Trimming cost V 0 bases and J 2 bases; bases outside gene matches: 4. CDR3 in amino acids: CASSLVGTSGAYEQYF. The CDR3 region has the DNA TGTGCCAGCAGCTTGGTAGGGACTAGCGGAGCCTACGAGCAGTACTTC.

The chain uses TRBV6-5 and TRBJ2-3; D is unclear. V was pared by 7 bases and J by 5 bases, with 7 bases between. The CDR3 spans 11 residues. CDR1 and CDR2 from the germline V gene are MNHEY and SVGAGI. The DNA of the CDR3 is TGTGCCAGCAACTACAGAGATACGCAGTATTTT. As protein: CASNYRDTQYF.

This clone was recorded once. CDR3 in DNA: TGTGCCAGCAGCTTGGCAGCGGGGGGTGGGGAGCAGTACTTC. Translating it yields CASSLAAGGGEQYF. The V and J genes are TRBV5-6 and TRBJ2-7; TRBD2 matches 9 bases. The CDR3 consists of 14 residues. CDR1 is SGHDT, CDR2 YYEEEE, per germline. The J segment lost 7 bases and the V segment lost 0 bases, leaving 5 bases of the junction unmatched.

This rearrangement joins TRBV6-5 to TRBJ2-4; D unresolved. The CDR3 is 13 residues long. Germline CDR1 and CDR2: MNHEY and SVGAGI. With 6 bases removed from V and 8 bases from J, the gap between germline ends came to 14 bases. CDR3 residues: CASREPTVDIQYF. The CDR3 DNA reads as TGTGCCAGCAGGGAGCCTACAGTGGACATTCAGTACTTC.

The CDR3 loop is CASSGEGRQVETQYF. The CDR3 nucleotides are TGCGCCAGCAGCGGTGAGGGGAGACAAGTGGAGACCCAGTACTTC. The chain employs TRBV5-1 and TRBJ2-5; possibly TRBD1 or TRBD2 for D (5 bases each). This CDR3 is built from 15 residues. V was trimmed by 4 bases and J by 5 bases, leaving 18 bases between them. Looked up from germline, CDR1 is SGHRS and CDR2 is YFSETQ.

The rearrangement links TRBV4-1 to TRBJ2-1; 8 bases fit TRBD1. Per the germline V gene, CDR1 is MGHRA and CDR2 is YSYEKL. J lost 7 bases, V lost 4 bases, and 9 bases had no gene match. CDR3 size: 15 residues. CDR3 protein: CASSPGQGIDNEQFF. For the CDR3, the DNA is TGCGCCAGCAGCCCTGGACAGGGTATTGATAATGAGCAGTTCTTC.

This clone was counted only a few times. The chain couples TRBV7-2 to TRBJ2-5; D possibly uses TRBD1 or TRBD2 (6 bases each). Trimming took 3 bases from V and 4 from J, leaving 15 bases between them. This CDR3 comprises 15 residues. Germline CDR1 SGHTA, CDR2 FQGNSA. This chain's CDR3 is CASSFGGGMRETQYF. The CDR3 DNA reads as TGTGCCAGCAGCTTTGGAGGGGGGATGCGAGAGACCCAGTACTTC.

This CDR3 reads CASSPQDRTYGYTF. Here the CDR3 DNA reads TGTGCCAGCAGCCCTCAGGACAGAACATATGGCTACACCTTC. The chain links TRBV27 to TRBJ1-2; TRBD1 is a possible D gene (6 bases). This CDR3 spans 14 amino acids. With 6 bases removed from V and 5 bases from J, the gap between germline ends came to 16 bases. Germline loops: CDR1 MNHEY, CDR2 SMNVEV (reference sequence).

The J gene is TRBJ2-5, the V gene TRBV11-3; TRBD2 matches at 9 bases. The CDR3 runs to 15 residues. V dropped 1 base and J dropped 3; count of bases not matched to a gene: 3. The germline V gene encodes CDR1 SGHNT and CDR2 YENEEA. The CDR3 DNA sequence: TGTGCCAGCAGCTTAGGGACTAGCGAGGAAGAGACCCAGTACTTC. This sequence encodes CASSLGTSEEETQYF.

V gene TRBV7-9 combines with J gene TRBJ2-7; D unclear. V lost 3 bases to trimming and J lost 5 bases, with 5 bases between them. The CDR3 extends over 11 amino acids. Germline V gives CDR1 SEHNR, CDR2 FQNEAQ (reference sequence). The CDR3 DNA is TGTGCCAGCAGCTTTAGCAACGAGCAGTACTTC. Protein: CASSFSNEQYF.

This clone was picked up one time. The chain recombines TRBV18 with TRBJ2-3; 16 bases are shared with TRBD2. Trimming at V came to 3 bases and at J to 0 bases, leaving 3 bases not matched to a gene. The CDR3 runs to 18 residues. CDR1 and CDR2 (germline): KGHSH, LQKENI. This CDR3 is CASSPGTSGRASTDTQYF. CDR3 bases: TGTGCCAGCTCACCCGGGACTAGCGGGAGGGCTAGCACAGATACGCAGTATTTT.

The chain joins TRBV28 to TRBJ1-2; D is undetermined. The length of the CDR3 is 15 residues. Between the trimmed V and J ends, which lost 3 bases and 4 bases, there was a span of 15 bases. CDR1 and CDR2 from the germline V gene are MDHEN and SYDVKM. The CDR3 DNA is TGTGCCAGCAGTTTTATGGAGAGAACATTCTATGGCTACACCTTC. It is translated as CASSFMERTFYGYTF.

The V call is TRBV7-9, the J call TRBJ1-2, with 10 bases identical to TRBD1. Germline V gives CDR1 SEHNR, CDR2 FQNEAQ (reference sequence). The CDR3 is 16 amino acids. Trimming removed 5 bases from V and 3 bases from J; junction bases left unmatched: 9. The CDR3 here is CASSLLLGQGDYGYTF. The CDR3 nucleotides read TGTGCCAGCAGCCTCCTTCTAGGACAGGGGGACTATGGCTACACCTTC.

CDR3 in DNA: TGTGCCAGCAGTCCTCTTGGGGACAACACAGATACGCAGTATTTT. It encodes CASSPLGDNTDTQYF. The chain combines TRBV28 with TRBJ2-3; TRBD1 might be the D (6 bases). Trimming removed 5 bases from V and 2 bases from J, with 14 bases in between. The V gene's germline CDR1 is MDHEN and CDR2 SYDVKM. This CDR3 is built from 15 residues.

V usage is TRBV30 and J usage is TRBJ2-3; 7 bases match TRBD1. The CDR3 covers 15 residues. Trimming cost V 2 bases and J 2 bases; bases outside gene matches: 7. Looked up from germline, CDR1 is GTSNPN and CDR2 is SVGIG (reference sequence). CDR3 sequence reads: CAWSIQGVNTDTQYF. The CDR3 nucleotides read TGTGCCTGGAGTATTCAGGGGGTAAACACAGATACGCAGTATTTT.

The rearrangement uses TRBV18 and TRBJ2-2; 9 positions match TRBD2. CDR3 size: 16 residues. Unmatched junction bases numbered 5, after V lost 4 bases and J lost 2 bases. From germline, CDR1 is KGHSH and CDR2 LQKENI. CDR3 amino acids: CASSRRAGGNTGELFF. The CDR3 DNA reads TGTGCCAGCTCACGAAGAGCGGGAGGTAACACCGGGGAGCTGTTTTTT.

This clone was picked up one time. CDR3 loop: CAISEFSGQVDNEQFF. The CDR3 nucleotides are TGTGCCATCAGTGAGTTTTCCGGACAGGTTGACAATGAGCAGTTCTTC. J is TRBJ2-1 and V is TRBV10-3; 7 positions agree with TRBD1. Germline V CDR1 and CDR2: ENHRY, SYGVKD. V shed 1 base and J 5 bases; nucleotides not matched to a gene: 8. This CDR3 comprises 16 residues.

The rearrangement uses TRBV19 and TRBJ2-7, with D perhaps matching TRBD2 (6 bases). Per the germline V gene, CDR1 is LNHDA and CDR2 is SQIVND (reference sequence). Trimming cost V 0 bases and J 2 bases, with 14 bases left between them. The CDR3 is made up of 16 amino acids. CDR3 loop: CASSIDGGPGAYEQYF. The CDR3 DNA reads TGTGCCAGTAGTATAGATGGAGGGCCCGGGGCCTACGAGCAGTACTTC. Full variable domain (remainder filled in from reference TRBV19 and TRBJ2-7): DGGITQSPKYLFRKEGQNVTLSCEQNLNHDAMYWYRQDPGQGLRLIYYSQIVNDFQKGDIAEGYSVSREKKESFPLTVTSAQKNPTAFYLCASSIDGGPGAYEQYFGPGTRLTVT.

CDR3 amino acids: CASSLLQGGPLHF. The CDR3 DNA is TGTGCCAGCAGCCTGTTACAGGGTGGACCCCTCCACTTT. The chain joins TRBV7-3 to TRBJ1-6; D is possibly TRBD1 (6 bases). Deletions cut 5 bases from V and 12 bases from J, with 14 bases between. The CDR3 runs 13 residues. Germline V CDR1 and CDR2: SGHTA, FQGTGA. Combining the CDR3 with reference TRBV7-3 and TRBJ1-6 gives the whole variable domain GAGVSQTPSNKVTEKGKYVELRCDPISGHTALYWYRQSLGQGPEFLIYFQGTGAADDSGLPNDRFFAVRPEGSVSTLKIQRTERGDSAVYLCASSLLQGGPLHFGNGTRLTVT.